Listed here are 20 T cell receptor beta chains from one sample, sequenced in a study of hypomethylating agent response in myelodysplastic syndrome (dated by TCRdb to the early 2020s). The library was produced with the immunoSEQ multiplex PCR assay. What TCRdb holds here is the immuneACCESS table cut down to in-frame rearrangements. Part of the clones is not present; checked against another copy, under half of the missing clones reflect an unresolved V gene, and the others are unexplained. Present in this sample are approximately 4,700 clones, around 82% of which were seen just once. The ten biggest clones cover 6% to 8% of the sample. Material: bone marrow, obtained before or after starting hypomethylating agent treatment for myelodysplastic syndrome (not recorded which). These receptors all come from a human donor with myelodysplastic syndrome.

The table lists this clone with a few counts. The J gene is TRBJ1-1, the V gene TRBV20-1, with D possibly matching TRBD1 (5 bases). The V end lost 0 bases, the J end lost 7 bases, and 6 bases lay between the germline ends. The CDR3 contains 11 residues. Per germline, CDR1 DFQATT and CDR2 SNEGSKA (reference sequence). CDR3: CSAREDSEAFF. The CDR3 coding sequence is TGCAGTGCTAGAGAAGACAGTGAAGCTTTCTTT.

The chain recombines TRBV6-5 with TRBJ1-2; 7 bases are shared with TRBD1. CDR1 and CDR2 from the germline V gene are MNHEY and SVGAGI. V lost 10 bases and J lost 4; bases outside the gene matches: 9. CDR3 length equals 13 residues. CDR3 coding DNA: TGTGCCACCGTACAGGGGTCGGGCTATGGCTACACCTTC. It codes for CATVQGSGYGYTF.

This sequence joins TRBV6-6 and TRBJ1-5; 7 positions agree with TRBD1. The CDR3 totals 15 residues. The J segment lost 7 bases and the V segment lost 6 bases, leaving 12 bases of the junction unmatched. Germline V gene lookup returns CDR1 MNHNY and CDR2 SVGAGI (reference sequence). For the CDR3, the DNA is TGTGCCAGCAGCCCACCGGGACAGCCGGAACAGCCCCAGCATTTT. Amino acid sequence: CASSPPGQPEQPQHF.

The chain recombines TRBV11-2 with TRBJ2-5; TRBD2 aligns across 8 bases. CDR3 length equals 17 residues. The ends lost 6 bases at V and 3 bases at J; junction bases unmatched: 15. Germline CDR1 SGHAT, CDR2 FQNNGV. CDR3 DNA sequence: TGTGCCAGCAGTTCATTGGTCAGCGGGGGAGTAAAAGAGACCCAGTACTTC. Translating gives CASSSLVSGGVKETQYF.

CDR3 sequence (DNA): TGTGCCAGCAGCCCCCCCCAGCAGGGCACCGTTGAAGCTTTCTTT. This codes for CASSPPQQGTVEAFF. The chain uses TRBV9 and TRBJ1-1; possibly TRBD1 for D (5 bases). The germline V and J ends were trimmed by 4 bases and 7 bases, with 20 bases remaining between them. Germline-derived CDR1 and CDR2 are SGDLS and YYNGEE. The CDR3 is 15 amino acids.

The chain combines TRBV27 with TRBJ1-4; maybe TRBD1 (6 bases). Germline CDR1 and CDR2: MNHEY and SMNVEV (reference sequence). The V end was cut by 6 bases, the J end by 6 bases, with 17 bases between. CDR3 length equals 15 residues. The CDR3 nucleotides are TGTGCCAGCAGCCTAAGGGGGGTTGCGCATGAAAAACTGTTTTTT. Protein sequence: CASSLRGVAHEKLFF.

This chain links TRBV18 with TRBJ1-1, with D tentatively TRBD1 (6 bases). This CDR3 has 16 amino acids. Germline assignment: CDR1 KGHSH and CDR2 LQKENI. Trimming stripped 4 bases from V and 10 bases from J, with 25 bases between. CDR3 DNA: TGTGCCAGCTCACGTTTAGAGGCCCGGAATAAGGGGGGAGCTTTCTTT. This sequence encodes CASSRLEARNKGGAFF.

This chain connects TRBV11-2 to TRBJ2-5; maybe TRBD1 (6 bases). The V and J ends lost 1 base and 9 bases respectively, with 12 bases between them. The CDR3 covers 13 residues. Germline V gene lookup returns CDR1 SGHAT and CDR2 FQNNGV. CDR3 coding DNA: TGTGCCAGCAGCTTAGGACAGGCTATGGCCCAGTACTTC. Translation: CASSLGQAMAQYF. The full variable domain, rest sourced from reference TRBV11-2 and TRBJ2-5, is EAGVAQSPRYKIIEKRQSVAFWCNPISGHATLYWYQQILGQGPKLLIQFQNNGVVDDSQLPKDRFSAERLKGVDSTLKIQPAKLEDSAVYLCASSLGQAMAQYFGPGTRLLVL.

The chain combines TRBV9 with TRBJ2-7; D gene uncertain. Trimming pared 4 bases from V and 2 bases from J, leaving 13 bases between. Per germline, CDR1 SGDLS and CDR2 YYNGEE. The CDR3 covers 14 residues. CDR3 bases: TGTGCCAGCAGCCGCTGGCCAGTAACCTACGAGCAGTACTTC. Protein sequence: CASSRWPVTYEQYF.

The chain joins TRBV7-7 to TRBJ2-3; the D gene is possibly TRBD1 (5 bases). V lost 1 base, J lost 6 bases, and 14 bases lay in between. This CDR3 has 15 residues. CDR1 is SSHAT and CDR2 is FNYEAQ in the germline V gene (reference sequence). The CDR3 DNA sequence: TGTGCCAGCAGCTTAGGCCCAGGGCCTAGGGATACGCAGTATTTT. Translating it yields CASSLGPGPRDTQYF. The entire variable domain, with the rest obtained from reference TRBV7-7 and TRBJ2-3, is as follows: GAGVSQSPRYKVTKRGQDVTLRCDPISSHATLYWYQQALGQGPEFLTYFNYEAQPDKSGLPSDRFSAERPEGSISTLTIQRTEQRDSAMYRCASSLGPGPRDTQYFGPGTRLTVL.

This chain links TRBV9 with TRBJ2-1; 12 nucleotides line up with TRBD2. Germline V CDR1 and CDR2: SGDLS, YYNGEE. V lost 0 bases and J lost 6; bases outside the gene matches: 4. This CDR3 is built from 16 residues. DNA of the CDR3: TGTGCCAGCAGCGTAGGTCTAGCGGGGGGGTTCAATGAGCAGTTCTTC. It translates to CASSVGLAGGFNEQFF.

The chain combines TRBV7-6 with TRBJ1-1; tentative D call: TRBD1 (6 bases). V was trimmed by 5 bases and J by 8 bases, leaving 18 bases between them. The CDR3 sequence is 14 residues long. Looked up from germline, CDR1 is SGHVS and CDR2 is FNYEAQ. The CDR3: CASSPNVRQDEAFF. The CDR3 DNA reads as TGTGCCAGCAGCCCGAACGTACGACAGGACGAAGCTTTCTTT.

The gene calls are TRBV10-1 and TRBJ2-5; 7 bases are shared with TRBD1. CDR3 length equals 15 residues. The germline gives CDR1 WNHNN, CDR2 SYGVQD (reference sequence). Germline trimming cut 0 bases from V and 2 bases from J; bases unmatched to any gene: 3. DNA for the CDR3: TGCGCCAGCAGTGAGTCTGGGACAGCGCAAGAGACCCAGTACTTC. As protein: CASSESGTAQETQYF.

This chain connects TRBV25-1 to TRBJ2-2; TRBD2 matches at 8 bases. With 7 bases clipped from V and 5 bases from J, the junction kept 6 bases outside the gene matches. Germline V lookup: CDR1 MGHDK, CDR2 SYGVNS. The CDR3 totals 14 residues. The CDR3, as DNA: TGTGCCAGCACCCGAGCGGGGGAGACCGGGGAGCTGTTTTTT. This translates into CASTRAGETGELFF. Full variable domain (missing parts from reference TRBV25-1 and TRBJ2-2): EADIYQTPRYLVIGTGKKITLECSQTMGHDKMYWYQQDPGMELHLIHYSYGVNSTEKGDLSSESTVSRIRTEHFPLTLESARPSHTSQYLCASTRAGETGELFFGEGSRLTVL.

The rearrangement links TRBV11-2 to TRBJ1-3; possibly TRBD1 for D (5 bases). V was cut by 6 bases and J by 6 bases, with 12 bases left in between. The CDR3 runs to 13 residues. Germline V gene sequence: CDR1 SGHAT, CDR2 FQNNGV. The CDR3 protein is CASSRGEENTIYF. In DNA form, the CDR3 reads TGTGCCAGCAGTAGGGGCGAGGAAAACACCATATATTTT.

CDR3 residues: CASSYGAWGNYGYTF. CDR3 DNA: TGTGCCAGCAGTTACGGAGCTTGGGGTAACTATGGCTACACCTTC. J is TRBJ1-2 and V is TRBV6-5; no clear D gene. V shed 2 bases and J shed 1 base, with 11 bases lying between them. The CDR3 is 15 residues long. Germline-derived CDR1 and CDR2 are MNHEY and SVGAGI.

V usage is TRBV19 and J usage is TRBJ1-6; D might be TRBD1 (6 bases). The V and J ends lost 3 bases and 7 bases respectively, with 16 bases between them. This CDR3 region has 16 residues. The germline V gene encodes CDR1 LNHDA and CDR2 SQIVND (reference sequence). The CDR3 here is CASSIRDKGDNSPLHF. CDR3 sequence (DNA): TGTGCCAGTAGTATCCGGGACAAGGGGGACAATTCACCCCTCCACTTT.

CDR3 amino acids: CASSLLAGSDEQYF. As DNA, the CDR3 is TGTGCCAGCAGCTTACTGGCGGGGAGCGACGAGCAGTACTTC. This chain links TRBV7-2 with TRBJ2-7; weak D call: TRBD2 (6 bases). The CDR3 spans 14 residues. Trimming cost V 2 bases and J 5 bases, with 13 bases left between them. CDR1 and CDR2 (germline): SGHTA, FQGNSA.

The rearrangement joins TRBV6-1 to TRBJ2-7; D may correspond to TRBD1 or TRBD2 (5 bases each). Germline V CDR1 and CDR2: MNHNS, SASEGT. Trimming pared 0 bases from V and 7 bases from J, leaving 19 bases between. The CDR3 totals 16 residues. The CDR3: CASSEAPAPGHGEQYV. DNA of the CDR3: TGTGCCAGCAGTGAAGCGCCGGCGCCGGGGCATGGGGAGCAGTACGTC.

The gene calls are TRBV7-3 and TRBJ2-5; TRBD2 is a possible D gene (6 bases). V was pared by 5 bases and J by 5 bases, with 12 bases between. This CDR3 is 13 amino acids long. CDR1 and CDR2 (germline): SGHTA, FQGTGA. In nucleotides, the CDR3 is TGTGCCAGCAGCCGTCAGGAGGGGGAGACCCAGTACTTC. Translation gives CASSRQEGETQYF. Looking up the rest from reference TRBV7-3 and TRBJ2-5 gives the full variable domain: GAGVSQTPSNKVTEKGKYVELRCDPISGHTALYWYRQSLGQGPEFLIYFQGTGAADDSGLPNDRFFAVRPEGSVSTLKIQRTERGDSAVYLCASSRQEGETQYFGPGTRLLVL.